This T cell receptor beta chain appears in the sequencing data of a study of T-cell reconstitution after alpha-beta-depleted transplantation in children (dated by TCRdb to 2015 to 2016). Context from the whole study: The study quantitatively tracked T-cell immune reconstitution after TCRalphabeta/CD19-depleted allogeneic hematopoietic cell transplantation in children using TCR repertoire profiling.

The germline V gene supplies CDR1 SQVTM and CDR2 ANQGSEA. The CDR3 runs 11 residues from the cysteine to the phenylalanine. Only the CDR3 portion is preserved as DNA: 33 bases, with reading frame beginning at the first base. V and J are truncated by 2 bases and 10 bases respectively, leaving an intervening sequence of 9 bases. For this clonotype: The specificity of this receptor is unknown. No base quality values were provided; no much bigger clone lies one nucleotide off.

Libraries came from PCR. Reads for this sample came from an Illumina HiSeq 2500. To normalize quantification of the TCRbeta repertoire, the TCR libraries were built with molecular barcoding that relied on unique molecular identifiers. Using fastp trimming at Q25 and MiXCR clonotype assembly, TCRdb reanalyzed the public sequencing data and kept in-frame beta chains. Rows are combined by CDR3 protein, so each entry shows the most common genes and DNA. The sample has a few hundred thousand distinct CDR3 sequences on record, roughly a quarter of them singletons. 30% to 40% of the sample is in the top ten clones. Per the publication, the treatment or condition label means: allogeneic hematopoietic cell transplantation with graft depleted of TCRalphabeta T cells and CD19 B cells. Transplant recipients were children who received TCRalphabeta/CD19-depleted allogeneic hematopoietic cell grafts. Overall study outcomes, separate from this receptor: Apparently early alphabetaT-cell count recovery about two months after transplant reportedly relied on only several hundred rapidly expanded clones derived from non-depleted graft cells. In some patients, high TCRbeta diversity at day 60 was attributed to recipient T cells and intrathymic progenitors that had survived conditioning. Over subsequent months, a decline in hyperexpanded clone frequencies was noted, and after one year, T-cell counts and TCRbeta diversity were mostly ascribed to newly produced T cells.

This TCR came from a boy under three years old with Wiskott-Aldrich syndrome, due to receive a stem cell transplant. The sample here was PBMCs, taken before TCRalphabeta/CD19-depleted stem cell transplant. The chain links TRBV29-1 with TRBJ2-1; the D gene lacks a confident call. The DNA is TGCAGCGTTGAACCCGGCTTCGAGCAGTTCTTC. It translates to CSVEPGFEQFF.